These T cell receptor beta chains were read from a single sample in a study of cytomegalovirus exposure and HLA in healthy donors. Assay used: immunoSEQ multiplex PCR; TCRdb lists only in-frame clones, some missing. The repertoire holds around 180,000 clones, with around four fifths as singletons. Sequencing was done on a sample of PBMCs. These receptors were obtained from a man aged 18 to 29 in good health and CMV-seropositive. CDR3s include the opening cysteine and the closing phenylalanine or tryptophan. D genes are given only for firm matches.

cdr3_nt: TGCGCCAGCAGCTTTTCTGGACAGGGCTCTAACTATGGCTACACCTTC
cdr3_aa: CASSFSGQGSNYGYTF
j_call: TRBJ1-2
d_call: TRBD1
v_call: TRBV5-1

cdr3_nt: TGTGCCAGCAGTGAGGGGGCGCGGACCTACGAGCAGTACTTC
cdr3_aa: CASSEGARTYEQYF
j_call: TRBJ2-7
d_call: NA
v_call: TRBV25-1

cdr3_nt: TGTGCCAGCAGTGTGACTAGCGGGAGTGGGGACATTCAGTACTTC
cdr3_aa: CASSVTSGSGDIQYF
j_call: TRBJ2-4
d_call: TRBD2
v_call: TRBV6-4

cdr3_nt: NA
cdr3_aa: CASRLVGTGSYEQYF
j_call: TRBJ2-7
d_call: NA
v_call: TRBV12-2

cdr3_nt: TGTGCCAGCAGCTTAGAAGGGGGTTCTGGGGCCAACGTCCTGACTTTC
cdr3_aa: CASSLEGGSGANVLTF
j_call: TRBJ2-6
d_call: NA
v_call: TRBV7-9

cdr3_nt: TGCAGCGTTGTCTCTCTCAGGCAGGGCAATGGCTACACCTTC
cdr3_aa: CSVVSLRQGNGYTF
j_call: TRBJ1-2
d_call: NA
v_call: TRBV29-1

cdr3_nt: TGTGCCAGCAGCCTCTCCGGACAGGGCTCCTACGAGCAGTACTTC
cdr3_aa: CASSLSGQGSYEQYF
j_call: TRBJ2-7
d_call: TRBD1
v_call: TRBV4-2

cdr3_nt: TGTGCCAGCAGTCCCGCAGCGTTGGTAGCGGCTAACTCCTACGAGCAGTACTTC
cdr3_aa: CASSPAALVAANSYEQYF
j_call: TRBJ2-7
d_call: NA
v_call: TRBV11-2

cdr3_nt: TGCACCAGCAGCCAACGGGACAGGGTGAACACTGAAGCTTTCTTT
cdr3_aa: CTSSQRDRVNTEAFF
j_call: TRBJ1-1
d_call: NA
v_call: TRBV1

cdr3_nt: TGTGCCATCAGTGGCATGACTAGCAGGCCAGATACGCAGTATTTT
cdr3_aa: CAISGMTSRPDTQYF
j_call: TRBJ2-3
d_call: TRBD2
v_call: TRBV10-3

cdr3_nt: TGTGCCAGCAGTTATCCCGGGACTAGCGGGAAGTACGAGCAGTACTTC
cdr3_aa: CASSYPGTSGKYEQYF
j_call: TRBJ2-7
d_call: TRBD2
v_call: TRBV13

cdr3_nt: TGTGCCAGCCTAGACAGGGTTTCTGAAAAACTGTTTTTT
cdr3_aa: CASLDRVSEKLFF
j_call: TRBJ1-4
d_call: TRBD1
v_call: TRBV28

cdr3_nt: TGTGCCAGCAGCCCAGGGGGATACGAGCAGTACTTC
cdr3_aa: CASSPGGYEQYF
j_call: TRBJ2-7
d_call: TRBD1
v_call: TRBV6-5